This TCR beta chain was found in a study of T cell responses to AZD1222 COVID-19 vaccine. The study's findings and limits: Breadth and depth of Spike-specific TCRs rose after two AZD1222 doses.

Looked up from germline, CDR1 is WSHSY and CDR2 is SAAADI. Trimming pared 4 bases from V and 7 bases from J, leaving 14 bases between. The CDR3 is 14 amino acids. Points on this clone: Antigen unknown.

Sequencing used immunoSEQ multiplex PCR; TCRdb keeps in-frame clones, though not all of them. The data hold about 110,000 clones, with 85% to 90% observed a single time. The V and J genes are TRBV10-2 and TRBJ2-1, with D possibly TRBD2 on 6 matching bases. The material was peripheral blood, obtained on day 0 of AZD1222 vaccination. This TCR was sampled from an adult in good health. CDR3 DNA: TGCGCCAGCAGTGCGGGCGGGATCTTTAATGAGCAGTTCTTC. Translated, it gives CASSAGGIFNEQFF.